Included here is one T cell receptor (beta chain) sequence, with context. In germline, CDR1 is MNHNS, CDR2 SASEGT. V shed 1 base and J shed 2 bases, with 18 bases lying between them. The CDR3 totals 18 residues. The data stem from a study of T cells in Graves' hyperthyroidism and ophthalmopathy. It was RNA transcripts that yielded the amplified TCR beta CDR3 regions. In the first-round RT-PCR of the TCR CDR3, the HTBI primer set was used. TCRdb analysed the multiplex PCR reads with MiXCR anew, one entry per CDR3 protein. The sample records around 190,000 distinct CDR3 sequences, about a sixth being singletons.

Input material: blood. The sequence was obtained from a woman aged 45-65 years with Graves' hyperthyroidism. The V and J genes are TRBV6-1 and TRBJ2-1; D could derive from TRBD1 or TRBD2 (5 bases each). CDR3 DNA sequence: TGTGCCAGCAGTGAAGGTAGCGAGGGGCAACCGCCCTACAATGAGCAGTTCTTC. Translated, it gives CASSEGSEGQPPYNEQFF.